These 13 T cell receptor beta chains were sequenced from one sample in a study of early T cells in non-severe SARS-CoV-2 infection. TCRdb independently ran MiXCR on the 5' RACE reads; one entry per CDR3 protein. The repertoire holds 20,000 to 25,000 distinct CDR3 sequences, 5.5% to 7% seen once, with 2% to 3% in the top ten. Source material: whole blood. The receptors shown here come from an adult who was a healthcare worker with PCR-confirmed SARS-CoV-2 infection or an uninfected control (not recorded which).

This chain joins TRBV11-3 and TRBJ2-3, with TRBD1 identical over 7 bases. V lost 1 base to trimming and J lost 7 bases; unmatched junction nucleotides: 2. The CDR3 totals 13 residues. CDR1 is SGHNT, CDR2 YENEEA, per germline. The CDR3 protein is CASSLGGQHTQYF. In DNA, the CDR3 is TGTGCCAGCAGCTTAGGGGGACAGCATACGCAGTATTTT.

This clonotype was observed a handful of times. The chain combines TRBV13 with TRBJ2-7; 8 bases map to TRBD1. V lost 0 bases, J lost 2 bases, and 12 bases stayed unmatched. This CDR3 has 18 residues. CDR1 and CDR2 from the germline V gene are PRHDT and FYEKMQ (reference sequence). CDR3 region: CASSLGPSTGDGAYEQYF. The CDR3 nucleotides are TGTGCCAGCAGCTTAGGCCCCTCGACAGGGGATGGGGCCTACGAGCAGTACTTC.

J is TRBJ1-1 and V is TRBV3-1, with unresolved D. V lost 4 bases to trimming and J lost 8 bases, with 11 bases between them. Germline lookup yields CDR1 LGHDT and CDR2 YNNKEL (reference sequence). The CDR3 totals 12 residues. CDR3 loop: CASSRLAAEAFF. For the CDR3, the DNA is TGTGCCAGCAGCCGGTTAGCCGCGGAAGCTTTCTTT.

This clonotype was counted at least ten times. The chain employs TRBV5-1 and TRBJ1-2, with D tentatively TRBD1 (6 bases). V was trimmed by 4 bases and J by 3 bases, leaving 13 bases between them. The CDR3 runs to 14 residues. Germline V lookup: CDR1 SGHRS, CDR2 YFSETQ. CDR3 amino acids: CASSRGRTDYGYTF. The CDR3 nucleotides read TGCGCCAGCAGCCGGGGTAGGACAGACTATGGCTACACCTTC.

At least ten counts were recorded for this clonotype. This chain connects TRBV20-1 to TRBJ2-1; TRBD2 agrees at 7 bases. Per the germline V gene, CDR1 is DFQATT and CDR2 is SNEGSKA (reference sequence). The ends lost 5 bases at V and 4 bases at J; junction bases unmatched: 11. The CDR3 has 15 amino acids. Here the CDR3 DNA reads TGCAGTGCTGCGACTAGCCCACTGTTGTACAATGAGCAGTTCTTC. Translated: CSAATSPLLYNEQFF.

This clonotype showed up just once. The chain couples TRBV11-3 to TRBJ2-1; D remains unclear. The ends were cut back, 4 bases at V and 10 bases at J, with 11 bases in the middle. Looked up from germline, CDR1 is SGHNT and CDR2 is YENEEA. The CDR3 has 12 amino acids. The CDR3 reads CASSSDLGEQFF. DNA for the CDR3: TGTGCCAGCAGCTCGGATCTCGGGGAGCAGTTCTTC.

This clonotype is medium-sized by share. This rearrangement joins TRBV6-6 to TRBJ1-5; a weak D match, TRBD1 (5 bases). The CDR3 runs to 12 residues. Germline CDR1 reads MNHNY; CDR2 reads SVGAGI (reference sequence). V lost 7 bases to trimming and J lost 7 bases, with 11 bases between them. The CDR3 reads CASKTGAQPQHF. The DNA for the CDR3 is TGTGCCAGCAAAACCGGGGCCCAGCCCCAGCATTTT.

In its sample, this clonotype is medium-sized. CDR3 amino acids: CASRPSPRTGGTTSPLFYEQYF. The CDR3 bases are TGTGCCAGCAGGCCGTCGCCCCGGACAGGGGGCACGACCTCCCCTCTCTTCTACGAGCAGTACTTC. The rearrangement joins TRBV6-5 to TRBJ2-7; 11 nucleotides align to TRBD1. V shed 6 bases and J 3 bases; nucleotides not matched to a gene: 28. The CDR3 loop spans 22 amino acids. CDR1 and CDR2 from the germline V gene are MNHEY and SVGAGI.

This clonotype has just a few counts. The CDR3 protein is CASSRQQGADEQYF. The CDR3 DNA sequence: TGTGCCAGCAGCCGCCAACAGGGGGCCGACGAGCAGTACTTC. The chain combines TRBV7-9 with TRBJ2-7; 9 bases are shared with TRBD1. J gave up 5 bases and V 5 bases, and 7 bases lay outside the gene matches. CDR1 is SEHNR and CDR2 is FQNEAQ in the germline V gene (reference sequence). The CDR3 is 14 residues long. The whole variable domain, remainder taken from reference TRBV7-9 and TRBJ2-7, is DTGVSQNPRHKITKRGQNVTFRCDPISEHNRLYWYRQTLGQGPEFLTYFQNEAQLEKSRLLSDRFSAERPKGSFSTLEIQRTEQGDSAMYLCASSRQQGADEQYFGPGTRLTVT.

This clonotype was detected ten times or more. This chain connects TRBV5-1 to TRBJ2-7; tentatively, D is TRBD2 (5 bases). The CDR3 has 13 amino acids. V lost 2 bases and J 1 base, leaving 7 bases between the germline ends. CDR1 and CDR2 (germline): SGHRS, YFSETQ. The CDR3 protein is CASSFGGSYEQYF. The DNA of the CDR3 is TGCGCCAGCAGCTTCGGAGGTTCCTACGAGCAGTACTTC.

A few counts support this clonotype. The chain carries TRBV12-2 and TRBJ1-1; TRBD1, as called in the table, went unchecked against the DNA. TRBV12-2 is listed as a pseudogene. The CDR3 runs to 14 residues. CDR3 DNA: TGTGCAAGTCGCTTTGGTGCAGGGCGCTGTGAAGCTTTCTTT. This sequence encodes CASRFGAGRCEAFF.

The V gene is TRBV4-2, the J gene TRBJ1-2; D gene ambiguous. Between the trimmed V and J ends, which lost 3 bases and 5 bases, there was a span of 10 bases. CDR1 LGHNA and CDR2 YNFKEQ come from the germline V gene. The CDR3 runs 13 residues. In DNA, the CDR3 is TGTGCCAGCAGCCAGACCGGCGATTATGGCTACACCTTC. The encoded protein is CASSQTGDYGYTF.

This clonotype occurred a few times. CDR3 loop: CASSIWTGKEDTEAFF. CDR3 nucleotides: TGTGCCAGCAGCATATGGACAGGAAAGGAGGACACTGAAGCTTTCTTT. This chain joins TRBV7-9 and TRBJ1-1; 7 bases are shared with TRBD1. The CDR3 contains 16 residues. V lost 5 bases, J lost 3 bases, and 12 bases stayed unmatched. Germline V CDR1 and CDR2: SEHNR, FQNEAQ (reference sequence).